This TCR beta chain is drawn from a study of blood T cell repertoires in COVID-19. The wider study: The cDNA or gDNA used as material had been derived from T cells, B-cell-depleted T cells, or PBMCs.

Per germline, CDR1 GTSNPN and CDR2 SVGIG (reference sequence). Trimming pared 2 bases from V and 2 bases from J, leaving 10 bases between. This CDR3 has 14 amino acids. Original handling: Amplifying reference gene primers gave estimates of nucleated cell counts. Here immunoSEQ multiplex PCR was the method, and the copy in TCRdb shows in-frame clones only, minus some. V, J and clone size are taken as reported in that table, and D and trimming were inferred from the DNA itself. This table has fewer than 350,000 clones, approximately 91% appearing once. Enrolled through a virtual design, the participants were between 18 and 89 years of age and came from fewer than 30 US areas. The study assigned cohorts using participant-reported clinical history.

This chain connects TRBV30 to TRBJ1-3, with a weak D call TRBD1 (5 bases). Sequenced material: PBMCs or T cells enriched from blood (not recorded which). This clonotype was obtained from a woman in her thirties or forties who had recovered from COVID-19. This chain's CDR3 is CAWSTGGAGNTIYF. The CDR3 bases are TGTGCCTGGAGTACGGGAGGGGCTGGAAACACCATATATTTT.